This entry features one T cell receptor beta chain sequence. Antigen unknown. The authors sorted CD4+ naive, central memory, regulatory and stem cell-like memory cells via CD45RO/CCR7/CD25/CD127/CD95/CD27. The sequenced template was cDNA made from the entire isolated RNA. Sequencing was performed with immunoSEQ multiplex PCR; in TCRdb, only in-frame clones are kept and a portion is missing. The table lists 350,000 to 450,000 clones, roughly 14% of them singletons, with approximately 0.035% in the top ten. The entry originates in a study of beta chain features in type 1 diabetes. General study findings and limits: Type 1 diabetes patients had VDJ junctions that carried fewer insertions and more deletions.

Deletions cut 2 bases from V and 5 bases from J, with 18 bases between. Germline CDR1 reads SGHNT; CDR2 reads YENEEA. The CDR3 spans 16 residues. Sequenced input: naive CD4+ T cells from blood. The chain joins TRBV11-3 to TRBJ2-5; D might be TRBD2 (6 bases). This TCR came from a man aged 25 to 40 in good health. The DNA for the CDR3 is TGTGCCAGCAGCTTACTGAAGTTCCCCGGAGGGGAGACCCAGTACTTC. Residues: CASSLLKFPGGETQYF.